The clone carrying this TCR beta chain was observed a single time. Its specificity is not known. These data originate in a study of OX40 agonist ivuxolimab in advanced cancers. Broader study findings: On average, CD8+ T cells had more expanded clones than CD4+.

Germline V CDR1 and CDR2: MGHRA, YSYEKL. This CDR3 has 16 residues. The V gene lost 0 bases and the J gene lost 4 bases, with 15 bases spanning the gap. TCRdb's table, derived via immunoSEQ multiplex PCR, lists solely in-frame clones and lacks some. This sample has more than 40,000 clones; approximately 88% occur once, and the top ten carry 56%. The receptor's source is an adult with an advanced solid tumor such as melanoma, head and neck, liver or kidney cancer. The sequencing here drew on CD4+ or CD8+ T cells sorted from blood, taken in a trial of the OX40 agonist ivuxolimab. The J gene is TRBJ1-2, the V gene TRBV4-1; D perhaps matches TRBD1 (5 bases). CDR3 residues: CASSQEASGQGYGYTF. CDR3 sequence (DNA): TGCGCCAGCAGCCAAGAAGCAAGCGGCCAGGGCTATGGCTACACCTTC.